This T cell receptor beta chain was recovered during a study of beta chain features in type 1 diabetes. Study-wide background: Analysis included about 110 million sorted cells drawn from all samples. Study-wide findings and caveats: In patients and controls equally, PCR might favor templates that are shorter. A pattern of fewer insertions and more deletions at VDJ junctions was seen in type 1 diabetes patients.

Every bit of the isolated RNA underwent reverse transcription, so sequencing read expressed TCRB transcripts. The table came from immunoSEQ multiplex PCR; TCRdb's copy has only in-frame clones and leaves some out. The sample has 200,000 to 250,000 clones; 68% are singletons. With regard to this clone: What it binds is not known.

The CDR3 consists of 16 residues. The V end was cut by 0 bases, the J end by 3 bases, with 13 bases between. Germline V gives CDR1 SGHNT, CDR2 YYREEE (reference sequence). The chain carries TRBV5-4 and TRBJ2-1; D is uncertain. This clonotype was sampled from a young man in good health. Material: naive CD4+ T cells from blood. The CDR3 here is CASSLARPEHYNEQFF. The CDR3 DNA sequence: TGTGCCAGCAGCTTGGCCAGGCCGGAGCACTACAATGAGCAGTTCTTC.